This passage covers 21 T cell receptor beta chains from one sample sequenced in a study of shared clonotypes between healthy human individuals. TCRdb's table, derived via immunoSEQ multiplex PCR, lists solely in-frame clones and lacks some. The sample yields around 2.5 million clones, roughly 93% seen once. Sequenced sample: naive CD4+ T cells from PBMCs. Subset denoted: CD45RA+ positively selected. The receptors stem from a young man in good health. Some clones in this sample may be carry-over from other donors' samples.

J is TRBJ1-4 and V is TRBV27; D might be TRBD1 (5 bases). V lost 4 bases to trimming and J lost 4 bases, with 10 bases between them. Germline V gene sequence: CDR1 MNHEY, CDR2 SMNVEV (reference sequence). The CDR3 extends over 14 amino acids. DNA of the CDR3: TGTGCCAGCAGTTGGGACGGAATTAATGAAAAACTGTTTTTT. Its translation: CASSWDGINEKLFF.

The chain couples TRBV7-2 to TRBJ2-7; 7 bases align to TRBD2. Germline CDR1 is SGHTA and CDR2 is FQGNSA. Trimming removed 4 bases from V and 3 bases from J; junction bases left unmatched: 15. This CDR3 contains 17 residues. The CDR3 DNA sequence: TGTGCCAGCAGCTGGGGAGGGGCAATAACCTCCGACTACGAGCAGTACTTC. Amino acids: CASSWGGAITSDYEQYF.

Comments on this clone: Different DNA sequences within this sample yield the same CDR3. J is TRBJ2-5 and V is TRBV18, with 8 bases fitting TRBD1. V gave up 6 bases and J gave up 5 bases; unmatched junction bases: 8. This CDR3 has 14 residues. Germline loops: CDR1 KGHSH, CDR2 LQKENI. The CDR3 loop reads CASSPGQGWETQYF. As DNA, the CDR3 is TGTGCCAGCTCGCCCGGACAGGGCTGGGAGACCCAGTACTTC.

The chain uses TRBV7-8 and TRBJ2-2; 8 nucleotides align to TRBD1. With 1 base clipped from V and 4 bases from J, the junction kept 5 bases outside the gene matches. This CDR3 is 16 amino acids long. Germline CDR1 reads SGHVS; CDR2 reads FQNEAQ. The CDR3 protein is CASSLGQGAVTGELFF. The CDR3, as DNA: TGTGCCAGCAGCTTAGGGCAGGGGGCGGTCACCGGGGAGCTGTTTTTT.

The V and J genes are TRBV9 and TRBJ2-7; TRBD2 aligns across 8 bases. CDR1 is SGDLS and CDR2 is YYNGEE in the germline V gene. Germline trimming cut 3 bases from V and 0 bases from J; bases unmatched to any gene: 8. There are 16 residues in the CDR3. CDR3 bases: TGTGCCAGCAGCGGAGGTAGCGGGATGCCCTCCTACGAGCAGTACTTC. Amino acid sequence: CASSGGSGMPSYEQYF.

The chain carries TRBV6-5 and TRBJ1-5; D call uncertain. The CDR3 runs to 13 residues. Trimming shortened V by 0 bases and J by 9 bases, and 9 bases separated the two germline ends. Germline V gene sequence: CDR1 MNHEY, CDR2 SVGAGI. CDR3 sequence: CASSYSYMTPQHF. CDR3 nucleotides: TGTGCCAGCAGTTACTCCTACATGACGCCCCAGCATTTT.

The rearrangement uses TRBV6-5 and TRBJ2-5; possibly TRBD2 for D (5 bases). The CDR3 consists of 13 residues. Trimming took 2 bases from V and 5 from J, leaving 9 bases between them. Germline lookup yields CDR1 MNHEY and CDR2 SVGAGI. The CDR3 loop is CASSYRERETQYF. CDR3 DNA: TGTGCCAGCAGTTACAGGGAGAGGGAGACCCAGTACTTC.

The J gene is TRBJ2-1, the V gene TRBV6-5; TRBD2 aligns across 10 bases. The junction had 12 bases not matched to a gene; V was cut back by 8 bases and J by 8 bases. Germline lookup yields CDR1 MNHEY and CDR2 SVGAGI. This CDR3 is 15 amino acids long. CDR3 sequence: CASHGGASGRYEQFF. For the CDR3, the DNA is TGTGCCAGCCATGGAGGGGCTAGCGGGAGATATGAGCAGTTCTTC.

This clone occurred once. The rearrangement joins TRBV11-2 to TRBJ2-7; D tentatively reads TRBD1 or TRBD2 (5 bases each). Trimming cost V 5 bases and J 0 bases, with 17 bases left between them. Germline CDR1 and CDR2: SGHAT and FQNNGV. There are 16 residues in the CDR3. The CDR3 DNA sequence: TGTGCCAGCAGCCCCCCCGGGACGGGTAGCTCCTACGAGCAGTACTTC. Translated, it gives CASSPPGTGSSYEQYF. Based on the CDR3 plus reference TRBV11-2 and TRBJ2-7, the full variable domain is EAGVAQSPRYKIIEKRQSVAFWCNPISGHATLYWYQQILGQGPKLLIQFQNNGVVDDSQLPKDRFSAERLKGVDSTLKIQPAKLEDSAVYLCASSPPGTGSSYEQYFGPGTRLTVT.

This clone was detected only a few times. The genes are TRBV28 and TRBJ1-1, with TRBD1 matching 7 bases. The CDR3 is 15 residues long. The J segment lost 6 bases and the V segment lost 6 bases, leaving 13 bases of the junction unmatched. From germline, CDR1 is MDHEN and CDR2 SYDVKM. For the CDR3, the DNA is TGTGCCAGCAGCCAGTACAGGGGAGGGCTCCCTGAAGCTTTCTTT. This translates into CASSQYRGGLPEAFF.

The V and J genes are TRBV11-2 and TRBJ1-6; D may be TRBD1 (5 bases). Trimming took off 2 bases at V and 10 bases at J, with 12 bases between the two ends. The CDR3 is 14 amino acids. CDR1 and CDR2 (germline): SGHAT, FQNNGV. The CDR3: CASSLNPGSSPLHF. The CDR3 bases are TGTGCCAGCAGCTTAAATCCAGGGTCCTCACCCCTCCACTTT.

The chain is built from TRBV5-1 and TRBJ1-2, with TRBD1 matching 7 bases. CDR1 and CDR2 from the germline V gene are SGHRS and YFSETQ. V dropped 4 bases and J dropped 4; count of bases not matched to a gene: 4. The CDR3 runs to 13 residues. The CDR3, as DNA: TGCGCCAGCAGCATGGGACAGACCTATGGCTACACCTTC. This translates into CASSMGQTYGYTF.

This clone was detected once. The chain employs TRBV7-9 and TRBJ1-4; D gene uncertain. Germline CDR1 is SEHNR and CDR2 is FQNEAQ (reference sequence). The length of the CDR3 is 14 residues. The ends were cut back, 1 base at V and 10 bases at J, with 13 bases in the middle. CDR3 loop: CASSLDKEVTKLFF. The CDR3, as DNA: TGTGCCAGCAGCTTAGATAAAGAGGTGACAAAACTGTTTTTT. Full variable domain (outside the CDR3, taken from reference TRBV7-9 and TRBJ1-4): DTGVSQNPRHKITKRGQNVTFRCDPISEHNRLYWYRQTLGQGPEFLTYFQNEAQLEKSRLLSDRFSAERPKGSFSTLEIQRTEQGDSAMYLCASSLDKEVTKLFFGSGTQLSVL.

In its sample, this clone was seen once. Other DNA sequences in the sample encode the same CDR3. The rearrangement joins TRBV5-1 to TRBJ2-5, with D maybe TRBD1 (5 bases). Trimming left V 2 bases short and J 2 bases short, with 10 bases between. The germline gives CDR1 SGHRS, CDR2 YFSETQ. The CDR3 consists of 14 residues. For the CDR3, the DNA is TGCGCCAGCAGCTTCTCCTCAGGGCAAGAGACCCAGTACTTC. Protein sequence: CASSFSSGQETQYF.

This chain joins TRBV2 and TRBJ2-7, with D perhaps being TRBD1 or TRBD2 (5 bases each). V was trimmed by 4 bases and J by 6 bases, leaving 16 bases between them. Germline V gene lookup returns CDR1 SNHLY and CDR2 FYNNEI. This CDR3 has 14 amino acids. The CDR3 sequence is CASSVSGIGAEQYF. CDR3 in DNA: TGTGCCAGCAGTGTATCCGGGATAGGGGCCGAGCAGTACTTC. The whole variable domain, filled in from reference TRBV2 and TRBJ2-7, reads EPEVTQTPSHQVTQMGQEVILRCVPISNHLYFYWYRQILGQKVEFLVSFYNNEISEKSEIFDDQFSVERPDGSNFTLKIRSTKLEDSAMYFCASSVSGIGAEQYFGPGTRLTVT.

This rearrangement joins TRBV5-4 to TRBJ2-1, with a tentative D call TRBD1 (6 bases). The CDR3 spans 15 residues. Germline V lookup: CDR1 SGHNT, CDR2 YYREEE (reference sequence). Trimming stripped 3 bases from V and 0 bases from J, with 10 bases between. In DNA form, the CDR3 reads TGTGCCAGCAGCTCGGACAGCCGCTCCTACAATGAGCAGTTCTTC. Translation: CASSSDSRSYNEQFF.

V is TRBV6-5 and J is TRBJ1-4; 7 positions match TRBD1. After removal of 2 bases from V and 7 bases from J, the junction contained 10 bases not matched to a gene. The CDR3 is 16 amino acids. Germline loops: CDR1 MNHEY, CDR2 SVGAGI. Written as DNA, the CDR3 is TGTGCCAGCAGTTACCGCGAGGGGGCACGGAGTGAAAAACTGTTTTTT. Protein product: CASSYREGARSEKLFF.

This clone occurred once. This chain uses TRBV9 with TRBJ1-2; D is perhaps TRBD1 (6 bases). This CDR3 comprises 13 residues. The V and J ends lost 5 bases and 1 base respectively, with 9 bases between them. Germline CDR1 reads SGDLS; CDR2 reads YYNGEE. In DNA, the CDR3 is TGTGCCAGCAGGGAGGACAGTAACTATGGCTACACCTTC. Its protein is CASREDSNYGYTF.

The CDR3 nucleotides are TGTGCCAGCAGTGACGACAGGAACACCGGGGAGCTGTTTTTT. Its translation is CASSDDRNTGELFF. V gene TRBV25-1 combines with J gene TRBJ2-2, with a tentative D call TRBD1 (5 bases). V lost 3 bases, J lost 1 base, and 6 bases lay in between. The CDR3 has 14 residues. In germline, CDR1 is MGHDK, CDR2 SYGVNS.

The rearrangement links TRBV5-1 to TRBJ2-3; D may be TRBD2 (5 bases). The CDR3 is made up of 12 amino acids. Germline CDR1 and CDR2: SGHRS and YFSETQ. Trimming removed 6 bases from V and 6 bases from J, with 11 bases in between. The chain's CDR3 is CASIGTGDTQYF. DNA for the CDR3: TGCGCCAGCATAGGAACGGGGGATACGCAGTATTTT.

CDR3 in amino acids: CASSRHGASNQPQHF. DNA of the CDR3: TGTGCCAGCAGCCGTCACGGCGCTAGCAATCAGCCCCAGCATTTT. The genes are TRBV27 and TRBJ1-5; D not certain. The CDR3 covers 15 residues. With 6 bases removed from V and 0 bases from J, the gap between germline ends came to 12 bases. CDR1 is MNHEY and CDR2 is SMNVEV in the germline V gene (reference sequence).